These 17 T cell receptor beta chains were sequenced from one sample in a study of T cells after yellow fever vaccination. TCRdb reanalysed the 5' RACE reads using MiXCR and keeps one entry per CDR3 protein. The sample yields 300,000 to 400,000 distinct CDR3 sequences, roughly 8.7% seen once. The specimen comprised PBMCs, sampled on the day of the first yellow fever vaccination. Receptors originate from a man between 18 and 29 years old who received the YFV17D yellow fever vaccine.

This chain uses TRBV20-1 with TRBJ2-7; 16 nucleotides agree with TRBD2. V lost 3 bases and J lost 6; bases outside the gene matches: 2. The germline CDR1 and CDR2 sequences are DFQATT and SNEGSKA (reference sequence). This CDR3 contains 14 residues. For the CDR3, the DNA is TGCAGTGCTAGGGGGACTAGCGGGGGGGCCGAGCAGTACTTC. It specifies CSARGTSGGAEQYF.

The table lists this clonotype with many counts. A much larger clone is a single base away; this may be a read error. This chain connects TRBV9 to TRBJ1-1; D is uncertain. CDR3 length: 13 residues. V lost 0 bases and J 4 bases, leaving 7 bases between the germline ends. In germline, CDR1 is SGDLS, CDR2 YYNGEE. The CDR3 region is CASSVGGSTEAFF. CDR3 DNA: TGTGCCAGCAGCGTAGGAGGGAGCACTGAAGCTTTCTTT.

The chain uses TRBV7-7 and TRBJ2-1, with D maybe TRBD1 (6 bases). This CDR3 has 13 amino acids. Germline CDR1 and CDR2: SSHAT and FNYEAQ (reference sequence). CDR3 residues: CASRDIRQNEQFF. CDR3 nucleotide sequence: TGTGCTAGCCGGGACATCCGACAGAATGAGCAGTTCTTC. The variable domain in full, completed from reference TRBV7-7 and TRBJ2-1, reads GAGVSQSPRYKVTKRGQDVTLRCDPISSHATLYWYQQALGQGPEFLTYFNYEAQPDKSGLPSDRFSAERPEGSISTLTIQRTEQRDSAMYRCASRDIRQNEQFFGPGTRLTVL.

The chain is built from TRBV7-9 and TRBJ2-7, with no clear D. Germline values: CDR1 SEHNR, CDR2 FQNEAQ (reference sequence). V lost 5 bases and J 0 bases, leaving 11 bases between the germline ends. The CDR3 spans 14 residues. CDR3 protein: CASSRTSASYEQYV. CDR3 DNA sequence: TGTGCCAGCAGCCGCACCTCGGCCTCCTACGAGCAGTACGTC.

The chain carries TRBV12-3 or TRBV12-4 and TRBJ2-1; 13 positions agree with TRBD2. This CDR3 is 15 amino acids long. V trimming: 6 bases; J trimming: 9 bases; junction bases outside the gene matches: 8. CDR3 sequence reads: CASSSRLAGGGEQFF. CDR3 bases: TGTGCCAGCAGCTCTCGACTAGCGGGGGGCGGTGAGCAGTTCTTC.

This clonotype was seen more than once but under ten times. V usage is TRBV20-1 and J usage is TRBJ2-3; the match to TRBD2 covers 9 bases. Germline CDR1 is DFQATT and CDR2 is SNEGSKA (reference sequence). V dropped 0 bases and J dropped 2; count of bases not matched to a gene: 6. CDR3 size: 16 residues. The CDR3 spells CSARDLAGIYTDTQYF. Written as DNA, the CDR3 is TGCAGTGCTAGAGACCTAGCGGGGATATACACAGATACGCAGTATTTT.

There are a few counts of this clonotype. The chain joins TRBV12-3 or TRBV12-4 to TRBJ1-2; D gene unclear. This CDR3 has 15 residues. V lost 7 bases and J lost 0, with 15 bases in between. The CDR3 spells CASNLGMRTNYGYTF. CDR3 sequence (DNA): TGTGCCAGCAACCTGGGTATGAGGACTAACTATGGCTACACCTTC.

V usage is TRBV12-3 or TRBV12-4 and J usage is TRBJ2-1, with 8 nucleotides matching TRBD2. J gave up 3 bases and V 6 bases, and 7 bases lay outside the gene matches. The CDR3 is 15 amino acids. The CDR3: CASSASGGNYNEQFF. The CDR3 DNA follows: TGTGCCAGCAGCGCCAGCGGGGGAAACTACAATGAGCAGTTCTTC.

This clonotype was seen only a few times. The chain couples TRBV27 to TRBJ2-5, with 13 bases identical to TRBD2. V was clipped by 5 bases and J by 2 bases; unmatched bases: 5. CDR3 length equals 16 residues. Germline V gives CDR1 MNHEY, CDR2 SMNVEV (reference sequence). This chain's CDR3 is CASSRGLAGFQETQYF. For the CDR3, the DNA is TGTGCCAGCAGTCGGGGACTAGCGGGGTTTCAAGAGACCCAGTACTTC.

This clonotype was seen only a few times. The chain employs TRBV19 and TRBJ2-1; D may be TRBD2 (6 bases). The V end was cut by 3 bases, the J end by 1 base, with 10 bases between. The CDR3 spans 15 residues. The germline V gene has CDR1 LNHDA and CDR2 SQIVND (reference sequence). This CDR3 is CASSIYGGSYNEQFF. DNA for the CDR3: TGTGCCAGTAGTATTTACGGGGGATCCTACAATGAGCAGTTCTTC. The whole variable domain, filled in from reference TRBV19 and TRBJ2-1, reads DGGITQSPKYLFRKEGQNVTLSCEQNLNHDAMYWYRQDPGQGLRLIYYSQIVNDFQKGDIAEGYSVSREKKESFPLTVTSAQKNPTAFYLCASSIYGGSYNEQFFGPGTRLTVL.

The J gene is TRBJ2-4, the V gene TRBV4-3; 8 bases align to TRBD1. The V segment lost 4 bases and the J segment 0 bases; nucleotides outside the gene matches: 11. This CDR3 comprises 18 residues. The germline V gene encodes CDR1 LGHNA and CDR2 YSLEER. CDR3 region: CASSRSPRTGRAKNIQYF. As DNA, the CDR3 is TGCGCCAGCAGCCGATCACCTAGGACAGGGAGAGCCAAAAACATTCAGTACTTC.

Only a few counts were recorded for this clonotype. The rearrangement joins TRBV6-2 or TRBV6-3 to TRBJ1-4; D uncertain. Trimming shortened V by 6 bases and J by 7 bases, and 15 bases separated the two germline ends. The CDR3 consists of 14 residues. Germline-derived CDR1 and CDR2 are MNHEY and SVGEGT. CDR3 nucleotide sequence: TGTGCCAGCAGGGGATTAGGAGACCGTGAAAAACTGTTTTTT. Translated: CASRGLGDREKLFF.

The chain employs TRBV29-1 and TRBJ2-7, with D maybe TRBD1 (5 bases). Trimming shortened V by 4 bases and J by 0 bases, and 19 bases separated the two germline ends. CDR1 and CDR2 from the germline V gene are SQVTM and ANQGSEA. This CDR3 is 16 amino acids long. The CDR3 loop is CSVGGPTKGSSYEQYF. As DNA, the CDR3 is TGCAGCGTTGGGGGCCCGACGAAGGGCAGCTCCTACGAGCAGTACTTC.

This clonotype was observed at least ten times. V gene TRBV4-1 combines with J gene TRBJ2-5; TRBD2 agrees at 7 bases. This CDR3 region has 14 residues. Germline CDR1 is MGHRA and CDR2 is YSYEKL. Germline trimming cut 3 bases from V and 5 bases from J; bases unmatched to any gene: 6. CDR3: CASSHRLGGETQYF. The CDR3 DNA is TGCGCCAGCAGCCACAGGTTGGGAGGGGAGACCCAGTACTTC.

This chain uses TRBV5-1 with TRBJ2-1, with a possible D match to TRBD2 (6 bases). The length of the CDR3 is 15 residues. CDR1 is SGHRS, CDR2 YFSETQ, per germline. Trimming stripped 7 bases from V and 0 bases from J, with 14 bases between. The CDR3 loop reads CASAFDGSSYNEQFF. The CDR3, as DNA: TGCGCCAGCGCCTTCGACGGGAGCTCCTACAATGAGCAGTTCTTC.

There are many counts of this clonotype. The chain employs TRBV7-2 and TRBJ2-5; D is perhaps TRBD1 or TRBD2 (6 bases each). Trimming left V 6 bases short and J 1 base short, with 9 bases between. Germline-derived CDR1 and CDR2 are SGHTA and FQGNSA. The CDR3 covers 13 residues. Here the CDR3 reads CASSRGVQETQYF. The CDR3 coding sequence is TGTGCCAGCAGTAGGGGGGTCCAAGAGACCCAGTACTTC.

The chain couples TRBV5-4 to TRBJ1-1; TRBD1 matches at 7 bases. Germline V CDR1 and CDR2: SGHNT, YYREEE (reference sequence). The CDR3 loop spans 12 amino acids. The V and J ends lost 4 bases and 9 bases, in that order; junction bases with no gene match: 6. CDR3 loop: CASSLDRVQAFF. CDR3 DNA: TGTGCCAGCAGCCTTGACAGGGTCCAAGCTTTCTTT.